This TCR beta chain originates from a study of shared T cell receptors in the human thymus. Clones were read by immunoSEQ multiplex PCR, and TCRdb kept only the in-frame ones, dropping some. This sample has roughly 660,000 clones, with 88% found just once. The CDR3 consists of 15 residues. Trimming took 6 bases from V and 2 from J; bases not matched to a gene: 7. Germline CDR1 SNHLY, CDR2 FYNNEI. The same specimen was also included in a second study, on human thymus T cells. That study reports: Thymus pieces cut out during corrective heart surgery were the tissue that was used. Usage of V and J genes appeared biased in thymic and blood repertoires.

The TCR originated in a boy under three years old with a congenital heart defect. The gene calls are TRBV2 and TRBJ1-2; the match to TRBD1 covers 9 bases. The source material was thymocytes. CDR3 in DNA: TGTGCCAGCAGAAGGACAGGGGCGAGGAACTATGGCTACACCTTC. Its translation: CASRRTGARNYGYTF. The variable domain in full, completed from reference TRBV2 and TRBJ1-2, reads EPEVTQTPSHQVTQMGQEVILRCVPISNHLYFYWYRQILGQKVEFLVSFYNNEISEKSEIFDDQFSVERPDGSNFTLKIRSTKLEDSAMYFCASRRTGARNYGYTFGSGTRLTVV.